This TCR beta chain was profiled in a study of identical twins. One entry per CDR3 protein, called by TCRdb with MiXCR from the 5' RACE reads. This table holds about 730,000 distinct CDR3 sequences, 21% found once. Among all donors, each was a healthy Caucasian. V was shortened by 6 bases and J by 9 bases, with 16 bases between the two germline ends. CDR3 length: 13 residues. These same data were also listed under a study on T cells expressing NK-cell markers.

Sequenced sample: PBMCs. This sequence was found in a woman younger than 35 in good health. The chain recombines TRBV12-3 or TRBV12-4 with TRBJ2-3; no clear D gene. The CDR3 here is CASSLGSTTTQYF. CDR3 DNA sequence: TGTGCCAGCAGCCTTGGCTCAACAACCACGCAGTATTTT.